The source of this T cell receptor beta chain is a study of regulatory T cells in long-lasting Graves disease. iRepertoire HTBI primers and Arm-PCR of CDR3 regions built TCR beta libraries. TCRdb fed the multiplex PCR reads into MiXCR, producing one record per CDR3 protein. Here the sample spans around 450,000 distinct CDR3 sequences, around a fifth being singletons. This clonotype was counted only a few times. Sample time point: persistent/refractory GD, antithyroid drugs over 5 years with positive TRAb. Generation of the TCR library employed RNA extracted from PBMCs. Trimming pared 4 bases from V and 6 bases from J, leaving 13 bases between. CDR3 length: 14 residues. Germline V CDR1 and CDR2: SNHLY, FYNNEI.

This receptor was obtained from a female donor with Graves disease. J is TRBJ2-1 and V is TRBV2; tentatively, D is TRBD1 (6 bases). Here the sequenced sample was peripheral blood mononuclear cells (PBMCs), taken when the disease was refractory, from a patient treated with antithyroid drugs. CDR3 coding DNA: TGTGCCAGCAGTGCGGACAGTCTGAGCAATGAGCAGTTCTTC. The encoded protein is CASSADSLSNEQFF.